A single sample is the source of the 5 T cell receptor beta chains below, sequenced in a study of blood T cell repertoires in COVID-19. Generated by immunoSEQ multiplex PCR, the TCRdb table keeps only in-frame clones and is missing some. The sample includes over 90,000 clones, roughly 84% seen only once; the top ten take roughly 13%. Sequencing input: peripheral blood. These TCRs come from a human donor in a cohort sampled during active or convalescent COVID-19.

The chain couples TRBV24-1 to TRBJ2-7, with a tentative D call TRBD1 (6 bases). The CDR3 spans 13 residues. Germline V gene data show CDR1 as KGHDR and CDR2 as SFDVKD. V dropped 7 bases and J dropped 3 bases, with 12 bases sitting between them. The CDR3 DNA reads as TGTGCCACCAGCCGGGGACACCTCTACGAGCAGTACTTC. Translated: CATSRGHLYEQYF.

The chain carries TRBV4-1 and TRBJ1-1, with 7 bases matching TRBD1. Germline V gene sequence: CDR1 MGHRA, CDR2 YSYEKL. The CDR3 length is 15 residues. V shed 3 bases and J 6 bases; nucleotides not matched to a gene: 10. The CDR3 here is CASSQPGQNSPEAFF. CDR3 nucleotides: TGCGCCAGCAGCCAGCCGGGACAGAATTCCCCTGAAGCTTTCTTT.

This clone was counted between two and nine times. The chain carries TRBV7-9 and TRBJ1-5; D gene unclear. Per the germline V gene, CDR1 is SEHNR and CDR2 is FQNEAQ (reference sequence). Trimming removed 0 bases at V and 0 bases at J, with 9 bases between. CDR3 length: 16 amino acids. In nucleotides, the CDR3 is TGTGCCAGCAGCTTAGCCAGCAGGTATAGCAATCAGCCCCAGCATTTT. Amino acids: CASSLASRYSNQPQHF.

The rearrangement joins TRBV27 to TRBJ2-3; 11 nucleotides agree with TRBD2. V gave up 3 bases and J gave up 6 bases; unmatched junction bases: 11. There are 17 residues in the CDR3. CDR1 and CDR2 from the germline V gene are MNHEY and SMNVEV (reference sequence). CDR3 in amino acids: CASSFYQTSGEWDTQYF. The CDR3, as DNA: TGTGCCAGCAGTTTCTACCAGACTAGCGGGGAATGGGATACGCAGTATTTT.

The chain carries TRBV11-2 and TRBJ2-6; D not resolved. Germline V gene data show CDR1 as SGHAT and CDR2 as FQNNGV. V was cut by 0 bases and J by 2 bases, with 8 bases left in between. The CDR3 contains 16 residues. DNA for the CDR3: TGTGCCAGCAGCTTAGAGGTACAGCCTGGGGCCAACGTCCTGACTTTC. This codes for CASSLEVQPGANVLTF. Full variable domain (rest looked up from reference TRBV11-2 and TRBJ2-6): EAGVAQSPRYKIIEKRQSVAFWCNPISGHATLYWYQQILGQGPKLLIQFQNNGVVDDSQLPKDRFSAERLKGVDSTLKIQPAKLEDSAVYLCASSLEVQPGANVLTFGAGSRLTVL.